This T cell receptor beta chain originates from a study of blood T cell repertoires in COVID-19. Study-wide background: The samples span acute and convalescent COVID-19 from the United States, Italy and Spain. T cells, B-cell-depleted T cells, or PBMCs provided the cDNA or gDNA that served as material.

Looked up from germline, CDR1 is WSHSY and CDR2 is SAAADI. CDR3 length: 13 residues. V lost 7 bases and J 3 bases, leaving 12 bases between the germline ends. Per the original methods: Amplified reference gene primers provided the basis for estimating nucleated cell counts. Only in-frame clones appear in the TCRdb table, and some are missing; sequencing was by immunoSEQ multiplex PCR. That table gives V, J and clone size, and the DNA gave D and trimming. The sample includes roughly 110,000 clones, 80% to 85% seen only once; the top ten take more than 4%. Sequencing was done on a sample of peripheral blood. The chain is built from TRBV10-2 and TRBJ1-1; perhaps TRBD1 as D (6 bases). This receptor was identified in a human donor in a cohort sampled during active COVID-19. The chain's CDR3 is CASKMGADTEAFF. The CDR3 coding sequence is TGCGCCAGCAAAATGGGGGCGGACACTGAAGCTTTCTTT.